This T cell receptor (beta chain) comes out of a study of shared clonotypes between healthy human individuals. Overall study: Donors were a couple of women and a few men aged 18 to 49. Plates per donor: three CD4 naive, three CD4 memory, two CD8 naive, one CD8 memory.

Remarks on this clone: The antigen is not known.

TCRdb's table, derived via immunoSEQ multiplex PCR, lists solely in-frame clones and lacks some. The sample shows 500,000 to 550,000 clones, 95% to 96% of them seen only once. Overall study findings and caveats: Among donors, the sharing of clonotypes was expected to be influenced by sequencing depth. The represented genetic and exposure-history diversity was limited by the small number of donors.

V trimming: 3 bases; J trimming: 4 bases; junction bases outside the gene matches: 6. The CDR3 length is 16 residues. CDR1 and CDR2 from the germline V gene are LGHNA and YNFKEQ. The sequence derives from a woman in her thirties in good health. The chain recombines TRBV4-2 with TRBJ1-3; 10 nucleotides line up with TRBD1. Input material: naive CD4+ T cells sorted from blood. Specified subset: CD45RA+ positively selected. The CDR3 DNA sequence: TGTGCCAGCAGCCAGGGGGACAGGGGTCACGGAAACACCATATATTTT. It codes for CASSQGDRGHGNTIYF.